A single sample is the source of the 25 T cell receptor beta chains below, sequenced in a study of blood T cell repertoires in COVID-19 (dated by TCRdb to 2018 to 2021). The library was produced with the immunoSEQ multiplex PCR assay. Sourced from immuneACCESS, this table was stored by TCRdb with only in-frame sequences that have V and J called. A share of the clones is absent; for the studies checked, an unresolved V gene accounts for under half, and the remainder has no known explanation. The sample table records 300,000 to 450,000 clones; more than 85% of these occur just once. Around 2.9% of the sample lies in the top ten. The specimen was peripheral blood. Receptors originate from a human donor in a cohort sampled during active COVID-19.

This clone was recorded a few times. V usage is TRBV27 and J usage is TRBJ2-7, with 9 bases identical to TRBD1. The CDR3 is made up of 17 amino acids. Germline V lookup: CDR1 MNHEY, CDR2 SMNVEV (reference sequence). Losses at the gene ends were 4 bases for V and 2 bases for J; bases not matched to a gene: 12. CDR3 nucleotides: TGTGCCAGCAGTTCCCTCGACCGGGACAGGGTTACCTACGAGCAGTACTTC. As protein: CASSSLDRDRVTYEQYF.

J is TRBJ1-4 and V is TRBV13; D is unclear. Germline loops: CDR1 PRHDT, CDR2 FYEKMQ (reference sequence). The CDR3 has 14 amino acids. Trimming shortened V by 2 bases and J by 0 bases, and 4 bases separated the two germline ends. The CDR3 protein is CASSLRATNEKLFF. DNA of the CDR3: TGTGCCAGCAGCTTAAGAGCAACTAATGAAAAACTGTTTTTT.

This sequence joins TRBV28 and TRBJ2-5; 8 positions agree with TRBD1. Germline V gives CDR1 MDHEN, CDR2 SYDVKM. Trimming cost V 3 bases and J 4 bases; bases outside gene matches: 7. The CDR3 contains 15 residues. CDR3 in DNA: TGTGCCAGCAGTTTGGGGACAGGCGAAGTAGAGACCCAGTACTTC. This translates into CASSLGTGEVETQYF.

The CDR3 DNA follows: TGTGCCAGCAGCCCTCAGACAGCCATGAACACTGAAGCTTTCTTT. It codes for CASSPQTAMNTEAFF. The rearrangement links TRBV7-9 to TRBJ1-1; D possibly corresponds to TRBD1 (5 bases). CDR3 length: 15 residues. V lost 5 bases, J lost 0 bases, and 13 bases lay in between. Looked up from germline, CDR1 is SEHNR and CDR2 is FQNEAQ (reference sequence).

The DNA for the CDR3 is TGTGCCAGCAGCTTAGGTCAAGGACTAGGCTACAATGAGCAGTTCTTC. Translation gives CASSLGQGLGYNEQFF. The chain joins TRBV7-7 to TRBJ2-1; 7 bases line up with TRBD2. Looked up from germline, CDR1 is SSHAT and CDR2 is FNYEAQ (reference sequence). The CDR3 spans 16 residues. J lost 3 bases, V lost 1 base, and 6 bases had no gene match.

The CDR3 spells CASSLGPLGAASNQPQHF. The CDR3 coding sequence is TGCGCCAGCAGTCTAGGGCCCCTGGGGGCGGCGAGCAATCAGCCCCAGCATTTT. The V call is TRBV23-1, the J call TRBJ1-5; maybe TRBD1 (6 bases). TRBV23-1 is an ORF, and what it does is uncertain. V dropped 4 bases and J dropped 1 base, with 20 bases sitting between them. The CDR3 runs 18 residues.

As to this clone: Other DNA sequences in the same sample also yield this CDR3. The V call is TRBV2, the J call TRBJ1-1; D call uncertain. The CDR3 extends over 14 amino acids. V lost 7 bases, J lost 0 bases, and 12 bases lay in between. The germline V gene has CDR1 SNHLY and CDR2 FYNNEI. The CDR3 protein is CASINRRLNTEAFF. The CDR3 DNA is TGTGCCAGCATAAACCGGCGGCTGAACACTGAAGCTTTCTTT.

This clone appeared once. The rearrangement links TRBV10-3 to TRBJ1-1; TRBD1 might be the D (6 bases). CDR3 length equals 12 residues. Trimming shortened V by 10 bases and J by 2 bases, and 11 bases separated the two germline ends. Per germline, CDR1 ENHRY and CDR2 SYGVKD. The CDR3 DNA reads as TGTGCCAGTAACAGGGATAACACTGAAGCTTTCTTT. Translated, it gives CASNRDNTEAFF.

The chain uses TRBV25-1 and TRBJ1-6, with 7 nucleotides matching TRBD1. V shed 1 base and J 7 bases; nucleotides not matched to a gene: 7. Germline CDR1 is MGHDK and CDR2 is SYGVNS. The CDR3 contains 16 residues. CDR3 loop: CASSELGGRGNSPLHF. The DNA of the CDR3 is TGTGCCAGCAGTGAATTAGGGGGCAGGGGAAATTCACCCCTCCACTTT.

The chain couples TRBV4-1 to TRBJ1-5; D not resolved. The length of the CDR3 is 16 residues. Between the trimmed V and J ends, which lost 1 base and 0 bases, there was a span of 10 bases. Germline CDR1 is MGHRA and CDR2 is YSYEKL. CDR3: CASSQGAEGSNQPQHF. CDR3 bases: TGCGCCAGCAGCCAAGGGGCGGAGGGTAGCAATCAGCCCCAGCATTTT.

The V call is TRBV9, the J call TRBJ2-7; 8 bases are shared with TRBD1. Trimming at V came to 4 bases and at J to 6 bases, leaving 12 bases not matched to a gene. The CDR3 has 15 residues. Germline CDR1 and CDR2: SGDLS and YYNGEE. CDR3 DNA sequence: TGTGCCAGCAGCCCATCAACAGGGGGAGTAGGCGAGCAGTACTTC. Protein sequence: CASSPSTGGVGEQYF.

V is TRBV28 and J is TRBJ2-5; D is possibly TRBD1 (5 bases). The CDR3 totals 16 residues. V was clipped by 2 bases and J by 5 bases, with 18 bases between them. Germline V gene lookup returns CDR1 MDHEN and CDR2 SYDVKM. For the CDR3, the DNA is TGTGCCAGCAGTTTAGGTTCAGGCGGCAGGGCGGAGACCCAGTACTTC. Residues: CASSLGSGGRAETQYF.

The V and J genes are TRBV3-1 (or the pseudogene TRBV3-2) and TRBJ2-1; possibly TRBD2 for D (5 bases). Germline assignment: CDR1 LGHDT and CDR2 YNNKEL (reference sequence). The V gene lost 8 bases and the J gene lost 3 bases, with 8 bases spanning the gap. This CDR3 has 12 residues. CDR3 loop: CASGDYYNEQFF. CDR3 sequence (DNA): TGTGCCAGCGGCGACTACTACAATGAGCAGTTCTTC.

The gene calls are TRBV19 and TRBJ1-1; D gene ambiguous. The CDR3 runs to 13 residues. V was cut by 8 bases and J by 1 base, with 11 bases left in between. Looked up from germline, CDR1 is LNHDA and CDR2 is SQIVND (reference sequence). Here the CDR3 reads CASAIRGNTEAFF. The CDR3 DNA is TGTGCCAGTGCGATCCGAGGGAACACTGAAGCTTTCTTT.

The rearrangement links TRBV5-5 to TRBJ1-2; D possibly corresponds to TRBD1 (6 bases). The germline gives CDR1 SGHKS, CDR2 YYEKEE (reference sequence). The V end was cut by 0 bases, the J end by 13 bases, with 16 bases between. CDR3 length: 13 amino acids. The CDR3 loop is CASSLAGTLISTF. The CDR3, as DNA: TGTGCCAGCAGCTTGGCCGGGACATTAATCTCCACCTTC.

In its sample, this clone was seen a few times. The rearrangement uses TRBV4-1 and TRBJ2-3, with D maybe TRBD2 (6 bases). This CDR3 has 13 residues. Trimming took 6 bases from V and 3 from J, leaving 10 bases between them. The V gene's germline CDR1 is MGHRA and CDR2 YSYEKL. The CDR3 protein is CASSMGGTDTQYF. CDR3 nucleotide sequence: TGCGCCAGCAGTATGGGGGGTACAGATACGCAGTATTTT.

This chain joins TRBV6-5 and TRBJ2-5, with 8 bases fitting TRBD2. The germline gives CDR1 MNHEY, CDR2 SVGAGI. CDR3 length: 14 residues. V dropped 8 bases and J dropped 5; count of bases not matched to a gene: 10. In nucleotides, the CDR3 is TGTGCCAGCGCAGCAGCTAGCGGGTGGGAGACCCAGTACTTC. Translation gives CASAAASGWETQYF.

The rearrangement joins TRBV6-5 to TRBJ1-2; TRBD1 matches at 8 bases. The V gene's germline CDR1 is MNHEY and CDR2 SVGAGI. CDR3 length equals 15 residues. The trim removed 4 bases at V and 2 bases at J, leaving 6 bases unmatched. The CDR3 sequence: CASSSRQGFNYGYTF. The CDR3 DNA reads TGTGCCAGCAGTTCTAGACAGGGGTTCAACTATGGCTACACCTTC.

V gene TRBV28 combines with J gene TRBJ2-1; D perhaps matches TRBD2 (5 bases). Looked up from germline, CDR1 is MDHEN and CDR2 is SYDVKM. The length of the CDR3 is 17 residues. Between the trimmed V and J ends, which lost 5 bases and 3 bases, there was a span of 20 bases. CDR3 sequence: CASSPLFLRDHYNEQFF. For the CDR3, the DNA is TGTGCCAGCAGTCCCCTCTTTTTGAGGGATCACTACAATGAGCAGTTCTTC.

This chain links TRBV2 with TRBJ2-1, with D maybe TRBD2 (5 bases). CDR1 is SNHLY, CDR2 FYNNEI, per germline. The CDR3 spans 12 residues. The V gene lost 8 bases and the J gene lost 6 bases, with 11 bases spanning the gap. The DNA of the CDR3 is TGTGCCAGCGCCTCACTAGGCAATGAGCAGTTCTTC. It specifies CASASLGNEQFF.

This clone was seen only a few times. Written as DNA, the CDR3 is TGTGCCTGGAAAGGTTTTGAGGGAGGATTGAACGAGCAGTACTTC. This encodes CAWKGFEGGLNEQYF. V is TRBV30 and J is TRBJ2-7, with D maybe TRBD2 (6 bases). Germline V gene lookup returns CDR1 GTSNPN and CDR2 SVGIG (reference sequence). This CDR3 is 15 amino acids long. V was pared by 4 bases and J by 5 bases, with 21 bases between.

The chain has TRBV5-1 and TRBJ2-7; D remains ambiguous. This CDR3 has 14 amino acids. V was clipped by 0 bases and J by 2 bases, with 9 bases between them. In germline, CDR1 is SGHRS, CDR2 YFSETQ. For the CDR3, the DNA is TGCGCCAGCAGCTTGGACCACACAACCTACGAGCAGTACTTC. Translated, it gives CASSLDHTTYEQYF.

V and J are TRBV7-9 and TRBJ2-2; weak D call: TRBD2 (6 bases). V lost 1 base and J 4 bases, leaving 7 bases between the germline ends. CDR1 is SEHNR, CDR2 FQNEAQ, per germline (reference sequence). The CDR3 extends over 14 amino acids. CDR3 nucleotides: TGTGCCAGCAGCTTAGGGAGGGGCACCGGGGAGCTGTTTTTT. Translation gives CASSLGRGTGELFF.

The rearrangement joins TRBV7-2 to TRBJ2-1; tentative D call: TRBD1 (6 bases). Between the trimmed V and J ends, which lost 5 bases and 3 bases, there was a span of 17 bases. Germline CDR1 reads SGHTA; CDR2 reads FQGNSA. This CDR3 region has 16 residues. CDR3: CASSPSAGARYNEQFF. The CDR3, as DNA: TGTGCCAGCAGCCCCAGCGCAGGGGCCCGCTACAATGAGCAGTTCTTC.

J is TRBJ2-1 and V is TRBV27, with a possible D match to TRBD1 (5 bases). The germline gives CDR1 MNHEY, CDR2 SMNVEV (reference sequence). The length of the CDR3 is 15 residues. Between the trimmed V and J ends, which lost 0 bases and 9 bases, there was a span of 15 bases. This chain's CDR3 is CASSLSDRGNGEQFF. CDR3 in DNA: TGTGCCAGCAGTTTATCGGATAGGGGTAACGGTGAGCAGTTCTTC.